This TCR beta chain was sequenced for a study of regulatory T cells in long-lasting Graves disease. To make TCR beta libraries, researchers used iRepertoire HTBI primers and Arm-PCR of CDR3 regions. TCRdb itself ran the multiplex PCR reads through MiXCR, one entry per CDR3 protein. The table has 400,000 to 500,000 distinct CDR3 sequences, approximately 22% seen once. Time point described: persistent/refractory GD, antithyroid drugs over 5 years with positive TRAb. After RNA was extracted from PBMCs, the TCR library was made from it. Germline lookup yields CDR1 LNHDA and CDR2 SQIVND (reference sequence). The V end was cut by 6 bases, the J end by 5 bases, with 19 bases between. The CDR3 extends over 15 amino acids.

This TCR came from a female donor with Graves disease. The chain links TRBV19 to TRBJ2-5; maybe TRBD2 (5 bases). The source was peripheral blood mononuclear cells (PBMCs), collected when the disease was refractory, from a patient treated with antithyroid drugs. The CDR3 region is CASSIGWEHWETQYF. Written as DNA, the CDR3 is TGTGCCAGTAGCATCGGGTGGGAGCATTGGGAGACCCAGTACTTC.